These 12 T cell receptor beta chains were all obtained from the same sample, sequenced in a study of T cells in Graves' hyperthyroidism and ophthalmopathy. Regions amplified from RNA transcripts were the TCR beta CDR3 regions. The primer set for the first-round RT-PCR of the TCR CDR3 was HTBI. In TCRdb, the multiplex PCR reads were re-called with MiXCR into one record per CDR3 protein. Seen here are 650,000 to 800,000 distinct CDR3 sequences, 45% observed once, and the top ten hold less than 9%. The sample was peripheral blood or thyroid tissue (not recorded which). These receptors originate from an adult man with Graves' disease, either hyperthyroidism or ophthalmopathy (not recorded which).

The genes are TRBV2 and TRBJ1-1; D unclear. Germline values: CDR1 SNHLY, CDR2 FYNNEI. This CDR3 has 13 amino acids. The V gene lost 8 bases and the J gene lost 1 base, with 11 bases spanning the gap. CDR3 DNA: TGTGCCAGCTCAGATAACAGGAACACTGAAGCTTTCTTT. It is translated as CASSDNRNTEAFF.

The chain couples TRBV14 to TRBJ1-1; no clear D gene. This CDR3 spans 14 amino acids. CDR1 and CDR2 (germline): SGHDN, FVKESK. The ends were cut back, 0 bases at V and 2 bases at J, with 7 bases in the middle. CDR3 DNA: TGTGCCAGCAGCCAAGAGACTACAAACACTGAAGCTTTCTTT. It encodes CASSQETTNTEAFF.

The V gene is TRBV2, the J gene TRBJ1-2, with a tentative D call TRBD1 (6 bases). V was trimmed by 6 bases and J by 7 bases, leaving 21 bases between them. This CDR3 spans 15 amino acids. The germline V gene has CDR1 SNHLY and CDR2 FYNNEI. The chain's CDR3 is CASSQDLSGTSGYTF. The CDR3 nucleotides are TGTGCCAGCAGCCAAGACCTGTCGGGGACAAGTGGCTACACCTTC.

The chain links TRBV6-6 to TRBJ2-5; D unresolved. The CDR3 consists of 14 residues. The germline V gene has CDR1 MNHNY and CDR2 SVGAGI (reference sequence). V shed 5 bases and J shed 0 bases, with 10 bases lying between them. The CDR3 region is CASSARAHQETQYF. For the CDR3, the DNA is TGTGCCAGCAGTGCCCGGGCCCACCAAGAGACCCAGTACTTC.

CDR3 region: CASRVAGTANVLTF. The CDR3, as DNA: TGTGCCAGCAGGGTGGCCGGGACAGCCAACGTCCTGACTTTC. J is TRBJ2-6 and V is TRBV2; the D gene is possibly TRBD1 (6 bases). V lost 6 bases and J lost 7, with 13 bases in between. CDR3 size: 14 residues. Germline V lookup: CDR1 SNHLY, CDR2 FYNNEI.

This clonotype was seen at least ten times. The gene calls are TRBV24-1 and TRBJ1-5; D gene unclear. CDR1 is KGHDR, CDR2 SFDVKD, per germline. Between the trimmed V and J ends, which lost 5 bases and 2 bases, there was a span of 21 bases. This CDR3 comprises 18 residues. The CDR3 region is CATSALVGRVFGNQPQHF. In DNA, the CDR3 is TGTGCCACCAGTGCCCTCGTGGGTCGGGTATTTGGCAATCAGCCCCAGCATTTT.

This clonotype is a singleton in its sample. The V and J genes are TRBV10-3 and TRBJ1-2; possible D gene TRBD1, 6 bases. The length of the CDR3 is 13 residues. CDR1 is ENHRY, CDR2 SYGVKD, per germline. Trimming took 5 bases from V and 3 from J, leaving 10 bases between them. The CDR3 protein is CAISPGEDYGYTF. The CDR3 coding sequence is TGTGCCATCAGTCCAGGGGAAGACTATGGCTACACCTTC.

V is TRBV20-1 and J is TRBJ1-2; 7 positions match TRBD1. After removal of 5 bases from V and 6 bases from J, the junction contained 9 bases not matched to a gene. The CDR3 is 13 residues long. The germline gives CDR1 DFQATT, CDR2 SNEGSKA (reference sequence). This CDR3 reads CSAGEGALHGYTF. The DNA of the CDR3 is TGCAGTGCTGGTGAGGGGGCATTACATGGCTACACCTTC.

The chain uses TRBV25-1 and TRBJ1-1; D possibly corresponds to TRBD1 (6 bases). There are 15 residues in the CDR3. Germline loops: CDR1 MGHDK, CDR2 SYGVNS. Trimming took 5 bases from V and 1 from J, leaving 14 bases between them. The CDR3 reads CASSQLGTPNTEAFF. Here the CDR3 DNA reads TGTGCCAGCAGTCAACTCGGGACACCGAACACTGAAGCTTTCTTT.

The chain carries TRBV5-8 and TRBJ2-2; 7 bases map to TRBD1. V dropped 0 bases and J dropped 2; count of bases not matched to a gene: 4. Germline loops: CDR1 SGHTS, CDR2 YDEGEE. This CDR3 has 16 residues. The CDR3 nucleotides are TGTGCCAGCAGCTTGGGGGGGACAGTTAACACCGGGGAGCTGTTTTTT. As protein: CASSLGGTVNTGELFF.

This clonotype was observed many times. The rearrangement links TRBV7-9 to TRBJ1-5; no reliable D call. The germline gives CDR1 SEHNR, CDR2 FQNEAQ (reference sequence). The CDR3 runs 14 residues. The V end was cut by 5 bases, the J end by 2 bases, with 10 bases between. The CDR3 loop reads CASSRGDGNQPQHF. The CDR3 coding sequence is TGTGCCAGCAGCCGGGGTGATGGCAATCAGCCCCAGCATTTT.

This clonotype was observed a few times. The junction departs from germline at one end; a sequencing error may be responsible. The V call is TRBV10-3, the J call TRBJ2-5; TRBD1 aligns across 7 bases. Germline lookup yields CDR1 ENHRY and CDR2 SYGVKD. The CDR3 spans 15 residues. CDR3 protein: CASSAMTSRGETQYF. The CDR3 DNA sequence: TGTGCCAGCAGTGCCATGACTTCCAGGGGGGAGACCCAGTACTTC.